The 30 T cell receptor beta chains in this list originate from one sample, sequenced in a study of T cell repertoires in cytomegalovirus infection. MiXCR, applied by TCRdb to the reads, yields one record per CDR3 protein. The table lists under 300,000 distinct CDR3 sequences, around 20% of them singletons. No antigen has been identified for these receptors. The sample was cultured PBMCs, taken from culture after CMV antigen stimulation. The receptors originated from a human donor in good health (CMV status not recorded). Some clones in this sample may be carry-over from other donors' samples.

This clonotype was seen only a few times. The V and J genes are TRBV29-1 and TRBJ2-4; no definite D call. The V and J ends lost 2 bases and 6 bases respectively, with 11 bases between them. The germline CDR1 and CDR2 sequences are SQVTM and ANQGSEA. The CDR3 is made up of 13 amino acids. The CDR3 reads CSVELQVGNIQYF. As DNA, the CDR3 is TGCAGCGTTGAACTTCAGGTGGGAAACATTCAGTACTTC.

The rearrangement uses TRBV19 and TRBJ1-1; D may be TRBD1 (5 bases). CDR3 length: 13 amino acids. The V end was cut by 7 bases, the J end by 8 bases, with 17 bases between. The germline V gene has CDR1 LNHDA and CDR2 SQIVND (reference sequence). The CDR3 sequence: CASIGKGPGEAFF. In nucleotides, the CDR3 is TGTGCCAGTATAGGAAAGGGTCCAGGGGAAGCTTTCTTT. Using reference TRBV19 and TRBJ1-1 for the parts outside the CDR3, the full variable domain is DGGITQSPKYLFRKEGQNVTLSCEQNLNHDAMYWYRQDPGQGLRLIYYSQIVNDFQKGDIAEGYSVSREKKESFPLTVTSAQKNPTAFYLCASIGKGPGEAFFGQGTRLTVV.

The chain combines TRBV7-9 with TRBJ2-3, with D tentatively TRBD1 or TRBD2 (5 bases each). CDR3 length: 16 residues. V gave up 5 bases and J gave up 6 bases, with 21 bases separating them. Germline values: CDR1 SEHNR, CDR2 FQNEAQ (reference sequence). CDR3 protein: CASSQKRGPDHDTQYF. CDR3 bases: TGTGCCAGCAGCCAAAAGAGGGGCCCCGACCACGATACGCAGTATTTT.

The chain links TRBV11-3 to TRBJ1-1; D is possibly TRBD1 (6 bases). Germline V gene data show CDR1 as SGHNT and CDR2 as YENEEA. This CDR3 spans 15 amino acids. V was trimmed by 1 base and J by 3 bases, leaving 12 bases between them. The CDR3 sequence: CASSLGGTRDTEAFF. DNA for the CDR3: TGTGCCAGCAGCTTAGGAGGGACACGGGACACTGAAGCTTTCTTT.

This clonotype was recorded many times. The chain uses TRBV19 and TRBJ2-3; D possibly uses TRBD1 or TRBD2 (5 bases each). The CDR3 extends over 15 amino acids. V was pared by 5 bases and J by 7 bases, with 19 bases between. The V gene's germline CDR1 is LNHDA and CDR2 SQIVND (reference sequence). The CDR3 here is CASSSAGTYSYTQYF. CDR3 sequence (DNA): TGTGCCAGTAGTTCGGCCGGGACGTATTCTTATACGCAGTATTTT.

The V call is TRBV6-2 or TRBV6-3, the J call TRBJ2-5; 8 bases are a match to TRBD1. The J segment lost 4 bases and the V segment lost 4 bases, leaving 5 bases of the junction unmatched. CDR3 length: 14 amino acids. CDR1 is MNHEY and CDR2 is SVGEGT in the germline V gene. The CDR3 DNA is TGTGCCAGCAGTTCCTGGGACAGGCGAGAGACCCAGTACTTC. Its translation: CASSSWDRRETQYF.

This clonotype was detected only a few times. The chain recombines TRBV2 with TRBJ1-2; D is unclear. The CDR3 covers 11 residues. The ends were cut back, 4 bases at V and 5 bases at J, with 5 bases in the middle. Germline V gene data show CDR1 as SNHLY and CDR2 as FYNNEI. CDR3 sequence: CASSAKYGYTF. The CDR3 DNA is TGTGCCAGCAGTGCGAAGTATGGCTACACCTTC.

The chain recombines TRBV15 with TRBJ1-5, with D uncertain. The CDR3 spans 17 residues. The ends were cut back, 0 bases at V and 1 base at J, with 13 bases in the middle. In germline, CDR1 is LNHNV, CDR2 YYDKDF (reference sequence). CDR3 in DNA: TGTGCCACCAGCAGAGATTTGGGTAGTGGGAGCAATCAGCCCCAGCATTTT. Translation gives CATSRDLGSGSNQPQHF.

This clonotype was detected only a few times. V usage is TRBV6-2 or TRBV6-3 and J usage is TRBJ2-7, with 10 bases aligning to TRBD2. The CDR3 is made up of 19 amino acids. Germline CDR1 and CDR2: MNHEY and SVGEGT. With V trimmed by 2 bases and J by 3 bases, 16 bases remained unmatched. The CDR3 is CASSYPLGLAGVTYYEQYF. In DNA, the CDR3 is TGTGCCAGCAGTTACCCTCTCGGGCTAGCGGGAGTAACCTACTACGAGCAGTACTTC.

The sample holds many counts of this clonotype. V is TRBV18 and J is TRBJ2-7, with D unresolved. Trimming stripped 2 bases from V and 0 bases from J, with 11 bases between. CDR1 and CDR2 from the germline V gene are KGHSH and LQKENI. The CDR3 contains 15 residues. The chain's CDR3 is CASSPYGGGSYEQYV. The DNA of the CDR3 is TGTGCCAGCTCACCATACGGTGGCGGCTCCTACGAGCAGTACGTC.

This clonotype has ten or more counts. This chain connects TRBV7-8 to TRBJ2-1; TRBD2 is a possible D gene (5 bases). The germline CDR1 and CDR2 sequences are SGHVS and FQNEAQ. The CDR3 runs 11 residues. Trimming stripped 1 base from V and 13 bases from J, with 8 bases between. CDR3 sequence reads: CASSLGAGQFF. The CDR3 DNA follows: TGTGCCAGCAGCTTAGGGGCGGGTCAGTTCTTC.

This clonotype was recorded at least ten times. The chain employs TRBV7-2 and TRBJ1-5; D remains unclear. Germline V gene data show CDR1 as SGHTA and CDR2 as FQGNSA. The CDR3 length is 15 residues. Trimming removed 2 bases from V and 0 bases from J, with 8 bases in between. The DNA for the CDR3 is TGTGCCAGCAGCTTAAGGGCGAGTAGCAATCAGCCCCAGCATTTT. This codes for CASSLRASSNQPQHF.

V gene TRBV11-2 combines with J gene TRBJ2-1; D assignment may be TRBD1 or TRBD2 (5 bases each). The CDR3 runs 15 residues. V was pared by 6 bases and J by 2 bases, with 14 bases between. The germline V gene encodes CDR1 SGHAT and CDR2 FQNNGV. Here the CDR3 DNA reads TGTGCCAGCAGGGCCACGGGGCGGACCTACAATGAGCAGTTCTTC. It specifies CASRATGRTYNEQFF.

This clonotype occurred once. The CDR3 coding sequence is TGTGCCAGCAGTCCACAGGGGGCTCCCCTCCACTTT. Translating it yields CASSPQGAPLHF. The chain has TRBV27 and TRBJ1-6; TRBD1 agrees at 9 bases. V trimming: 5 bases; J trimming: 13 bases; junction bases outside the gene matches: 3. The CDR3 sequence is 12 residues long. Germline CDR1 MNHEY, CDR2 SMNVEV (reference sequence).

V is TRBV19 and J is TRBJ1-2; D ambiguous. This CDR3 spans 13 amino acids. CDR1 and CDR2 from the germline V gene are LNHDA and SQIVND (reference sequence). Trimming removed 6 bases from V and 5 bases from J, with 13 bases in between. The CDR3, as DNA: TGTGCCAGTAGAAAGGGAGGAGGGTATGGCTACACCTTC. Protein sequence: CASRKGGGYGYTF.

This clonotype was detected a few times. The CDR3 DNA reads as TGTGCCAGCCACCTGGGCCCGGGGGCCGGGGAGCTGTTTTTT. Residues: CASHLGPGAGELFF. V usage is TRBV7-2 and J usage is TRBJ2-2; D might be TRBD2 (6 bases). Trimming took 8 bases from V and 6 from J, leaving 16 bases between them. Per germline, CDR1 SGHTA and CDR2 FQGNSA. This CDR3 is 14 amino acids long.

This clonotype was seen more than once but under ten times. The rearrangement joins TRBV7-9 to TRBJ2-2, with 12 bases that match TRBD2. The length of the CDR3 is 18 residues. V shed 5 bases and J 7 bases; nucleotides not matched to a gene: 14. Germline CDR1 reads SEHNR; CDR2 reads FQNEAQ (reference sequence). CDR3 loop: CASSPGVRLAGVVGELFF. In DNA, the CDR3 is TGTGCCAGCAGCCCTGGTGTAAGACTAGCGGGAGTTGTCGGGGAGCTGTTTTTT. The full variable domain, in which reference TRBV7-9 and TRBJ2-2 provide the parts outside the CDR3, is DTGVSQNPRHKITKRGQNVTFRCDPISEHNRLYWYRQTLGQGPEFLTYFQNEAQLEKSRLLSDRFSAERPKGSFSTLEIQRTEQGDSAMYLCASSPGVRLAGVVGELFFGEGSRLTVL.

This clonotype showed up many times. For the CDR3, the DNA is TGTGCCAGCAGGGGAGGAACCGTAGGGTGGGCAGATACGCAGTATTTT. It codes for CASRGGTVGWADTQYF. This chain links TRBV27 with TRBJ2-3; tentatively, D is TRBD2 (6 bases). The V end was cut by 6 bases, the J end by 4 bases, with 20 bases between. The CDR3 has 16 residues. Germline values: CDR1 MNHEY, CDR2 SMNVEV (reference sequence).

This clonotype was observed a handful of times. The rearrangement joins TRBV29-1 to TRBJ2-1, with 12 bases aligning to TRBD1. V shed 0 bases, J shed 7 bases, and the junction held 7 bases outside the gene matches. Germline loops: CDR1 SQVTM, CDR2 ANQGSEA. The CDR3 covers 16 residues. The CDR3 loop is CSVEDRGTGGKNEQFF. For the CDR3, the DNA is TGCAGCGTTGAAGATAGGGGGACAGGGGGCAAAAATGAGCAGTTCTTC.

This chain's CDR3 is CASSSNRGFTEAFF. The CDR3 DNA sequence: TGTGCCAGCAGCTCTAACAGGGGGTTCACTGAAGCTTTCTTT. The V call is TRBV5-4, the J call TRBJ1-1; 8 bases align to TRBD1. Trimming removed 3 bases from V and 4 bases from J; junction bases left unmatched: 5. Germline CDR1 reads SGHNT; CDR2 reads YYREEE (reference sequence). This CDR3 has 14 amino acids.

The V gene is TRBV5-4, the J gene TRBJ2-1; 7 bases are shared with TRBD2. The ends lost 0 bases at V and 9 bases at J; junction bases unmatched: 12. The CDR3 runs 16 residues. The V gene's germline CDR1 is SGHNT and CDR2 YYREEE (reference sequence). The CDR3 reads CASSLAHLAGEGEQFF. The CDR3 nucleotides are TGTGCCAGCAGCTTGGCCCACCTGGCGGGAGAGGGTGAGCAGTTCTTC.

The CDR3 spells CASRGQGYGYTF. CDR3 nucleotide sequence: TGTGCCAGCAGGGGACAGGGCTATGGCTACACCTTC. The rearrangement uses TRBV12-3 or TRBV12-4 and TRBJ1-2, with TRBD1 matching 9 bases. V lost 6 bases to trimming and J lost 4 bases; unmatched junction nucleotides: 0. The CDR3 has 12 amino acids.

This clonotype turned up a few times. The chain has TRBV6-8 and TRBJ2-1; TRBD2 matches 8 bases. The CDR3 has 13 amino acids. The trim removed 4 bases at V and 9 bases at J, leaving 5 bases unmatched. The germline V gene encodes CDR1 MNHGY and CDR2 SAAAGT. The CDR3 sequence: CASSFLTSGEQFF. DNA for the CDR3: TGTGCCAGCAGTTTCCTTACTAGCGGTGAGCAGTTCTTC.

This clonotype was observed once. V usage is TRBV6-1 and J usage is TRBJ2-7; 8 bases are shared with TRBD2. This CDR3 is built from 15 residues. The J segment lost 3 bases and the V segment lost 5 bases, leaving 9 bases of the junction unmatched. Germline V gene data show CDR1 as MNHNS and CDR2 as SASEGT. The CDR3 sequence: CASSPRGASGYEQYV. The CDR3 DNA reads TGTGCCAGCAGTCCGCGGGGGGCTTCGGGCTACGAGCAGTACGTC.

The V and J genes are TRBV11-2 and TRBJ2-3, with D perhaps TRBD2 (6 bases). The V end was cut by 5 bases, the J end by 4 bases, with 13 bases between. In germline, CDR1 is SGHAT, CDR2 FQNNGV. This CDR3 contains 14 residues. CDR3 bases: TGTGCCAGCAGCCAGCCGGGGGTCGCAGATACGCAGTATTTT. Protein sequence: CASSQPGVADTQYF.

To note about this clonotype: One end of the junction varies from germline; a read error may be responsible. The rearrangement uses TRBV6-2 or TRBV6-3 and TRBJ2-1; 12 bases are shared with TRBD2. CDR3 length equals 13 residues. The germline V gene encodes CDR1 MNHEY and CDR2 SVGEGT. Written as DNA, the CDR3 is TGTGCCAGCAGTTACCTCCTAGCGGGAGGGCCAAACTTC. It is translated as CASSYLLAGGPNF.

The chain carries TRBV30 and TRBJ1-6; TRBD1 agrees at 7 bases. Unmatched junction bases numbered 4, after V lost 7 bases and J lost 4 bases. The CDR3 sequence is 13 residues long. Germline lookup yields CDR1 GTSNPN and CDR2 SVGIG (reference sequence). CDR3 sequence (DNA): TGTGCCTATACGGGACAGTATAATTCACCCCTCCACTTT. Protein product: CAYTGQYNSPLHF.

The rearrangement links TRBV7-3 to TRBJ2-1; possibly TRBD1 or TRBD2 for D (5 bases each). Germline CDR1 SGHTA, CDR2 FQGTGA. This CDR3 is 12 amino acids long. Trimming took 4 bases from V and 11 from J, leaving 12 bases between them. The CDR3 nucleotides read TGTGCCAGCAGCTCCGGCTCGGGACAGCAGTTCTTC. It encodes CASSSGSGQQFF.

This clonotype turned up a few times. This sequence joins TRBV19 and TRBJ1-5; tentative D call: TRBD1 (5 bases). Trimming left V 5 bases short and J 0 bases short, with 11 bases between. The CDR3 contains 15 residues. CDR1 and CDR2 from the germline V gene are LNHDA and SQIVND (reference sequence). The CDR3 sequence is CASSPGTASNQPQHF. CDR3 nucleotides: TGTGCCAGTAGTCCGGGGACGGCTAGCAATCAGCCCCAGCATTTT.

There are a few counts of this clonotype. The J gene is TRBJ1-4, the V gene TRBV5-6; 7 bases map to TRBD1. Germline loops: CDR1 SGHDT, CDR2 YYEEEE. Trimming cost V 4 bases and J 7 bases; bases outside gene matches: 7. CDR3 length: 14 amino acids. The DNA of the CDR3 is TGTGCCAGCAGCAAACAGGGGACTCTTGAAAAACTGTTTTTT. Translating it yields CASSKQGTLEKLFF.